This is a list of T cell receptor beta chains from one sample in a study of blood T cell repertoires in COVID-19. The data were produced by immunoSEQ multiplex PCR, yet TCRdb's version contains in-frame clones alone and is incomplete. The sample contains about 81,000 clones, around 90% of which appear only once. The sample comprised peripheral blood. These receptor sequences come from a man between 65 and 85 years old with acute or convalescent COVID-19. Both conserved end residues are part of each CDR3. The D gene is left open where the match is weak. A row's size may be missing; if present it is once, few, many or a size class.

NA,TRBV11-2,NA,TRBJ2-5,TGTGCCAGCAGCCCAACCGGGACACAAGAAGAGACCCAGTACTTC,CASSPTGTQEETQYF
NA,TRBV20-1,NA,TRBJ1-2,TGCAGTGCTAGTGTGCGGGGGCCTAACTATGGCTACACCTTC,CSASVRGPNYGYTF
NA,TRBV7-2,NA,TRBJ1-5,TGTGCCAGCAGCCCTAGGGGAGGTCAGCCCCAGCATTTT,CASSPRGGQPQHF
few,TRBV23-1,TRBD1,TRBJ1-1,TGCGCCAGCAGTCAAGCTACCGGACAGGGAAAAACTGAAGCTTTCTTT,CASSQATGQGKTEAFF
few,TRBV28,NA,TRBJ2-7,TGTGCCAGCGGACTACGGACAGGCTACGAGCAGTACTTC,CASGLRTGYEQYF
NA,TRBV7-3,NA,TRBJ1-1,TGTGCCAGCAGCTTAACCCCGATGAGGGGGAGGGACACTGAAGCTTTCTTT,CASSLTPMRGRDTEAFF
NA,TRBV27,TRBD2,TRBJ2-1,TGTGCCAGCAGTTCTCTTACCCCCCTGACTAGCCCGTACAATGAGCAGTTCTTC,CASSSLTPLTSPYNEQFF
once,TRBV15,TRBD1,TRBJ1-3,TGTGCCACCAGCAGAGAGAGGACAGGGGTCGGAAACACCATATATTTT,CATSRERTGVGNTIYF
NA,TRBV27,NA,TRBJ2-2,TGTGCCAGCAGTTCGGACATCACCGGGGAGCTGTTTTTT,CASSSDITGELFF
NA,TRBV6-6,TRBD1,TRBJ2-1,TGTGCCAGCAGAACGAACCGGGACAGGGGATACAATGAGCAGTTCTTC,CASRTNRDRGYNEQFF
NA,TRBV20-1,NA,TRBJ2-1,TGCAGTGCTAGGGGGCAGAATGAGCAGTTCTTC,CSARGQNEQFF
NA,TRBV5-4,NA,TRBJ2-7,TGTGCCAGCAGCAAGGCCGGGACTCCTTCCTACGAGCAGTACTTC,CASSKAGTPSYEQYF
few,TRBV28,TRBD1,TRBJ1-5,TGTGCCAGCAGTTCCCGGGACAGGGGGAATCAGCCCCAGCATTTT,CASSSRDRGNQPQHF
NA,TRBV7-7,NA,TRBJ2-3,TGTGCTAGCAGCTTAAGGGACATCACAGATACGCAGTATTTT,CASSLRDITDTQYF
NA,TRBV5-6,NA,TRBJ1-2,TGTGCCAGCAGCATCTTAAGGGGCGGTGGCCTTTCTGTTCAAGGCTACACCTTC,CASSILRGGGLSVQGYTF
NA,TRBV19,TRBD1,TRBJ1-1,TGTGCCAGTAGTCCCCGGGACAGGGGCACCGCCCGGGCTTTCTTT,CASSPRDRGTARAFF
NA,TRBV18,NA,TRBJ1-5,TGTGCCAGCTCACCGTCGTCGGGATCTCAGCCCCAGCATTTT,CASSPSSGSQPQHF
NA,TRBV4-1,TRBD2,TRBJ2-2,TGCGCCAGCAGCCCCCACCAGGCGGGAGACACCGGGGAGCTGTTTTTT,CASSPHQAGDTGELFF
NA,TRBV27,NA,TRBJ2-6,TGTGCCAGCAGACTCTCTGGGGCCAACGTCCTGACTTTC,CASRLSGANVLTF
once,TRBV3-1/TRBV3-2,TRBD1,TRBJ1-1,TGTGCCAGCAGCCAAATGGGACAGATACTCACTTCTGAAGCTTTCTTT,CASSQMGQILTSEAFF
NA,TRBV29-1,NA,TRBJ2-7,TGCAGCGTTGTTTTCACTAGCTCCTACGAGCAGTACTTC,CSVVFTSSYEQYF
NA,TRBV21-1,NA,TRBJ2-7,TGTGCCAGCAGCCCGACAGACCACTCCTACGAGCAGTACTTC,CASSPTDHSYEQYF
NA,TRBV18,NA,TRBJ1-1,TGTGCCAGCTCACCGCGACGGACAGTCTATGAAGCTTTCTTT,CASSPRRTVYEAFF
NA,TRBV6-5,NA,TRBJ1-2,TGTGCCAGCAGCTCCCAGGTCCGGGGGTATGGCTACACCTTC,CASSSQVRGYGYTF
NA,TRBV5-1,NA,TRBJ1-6,TGCGCCAGCAGCTTGGGGTCAGGGGTTAATTCACCCCTCCACTTT,CASSLGSGVNSPLHF
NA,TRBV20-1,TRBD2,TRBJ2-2,TGCAGTGCTAGTGGTAGCGGGAATGTGGGCGGGGAGCTGTTTTTT,CSASGSGNVGGELFF
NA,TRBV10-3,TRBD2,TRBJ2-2,TGTGCCATCAGTCCGGGACTAGCGAACACCGGGGAGCTGTTTTTT,CAISPGLANTGELFF
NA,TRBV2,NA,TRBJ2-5,TGTGCCAGCAGTGATGACACCCGTACTTACTTC,CASSDDTRTYF
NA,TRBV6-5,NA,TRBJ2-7,TGTGCCAGCGCGGCTGACGTGGCGGACTACGAGCAGTACTTC,CASAADVADYEQYF
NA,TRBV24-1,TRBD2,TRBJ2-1,TGTGCCACCAGTGGCTTGACTAGCGGGAGGCCCGATGAGCAGTTCTTC,CATSGLTSGRPDEQFF
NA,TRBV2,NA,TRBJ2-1,TGTGCCAGCAGTGGGCAGTACAATGAGCAGTTCTTC,CASSGQYNEQFF
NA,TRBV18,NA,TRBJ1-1,TGTGCCAGCTCACCGACAGAGATGAACACTGAAGCTTTCTTT,CASSPTEMNTEAFF
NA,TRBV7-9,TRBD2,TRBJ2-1,TGTGCCAGCAGCTTGTGGACTAGCGGGGAGGGCAATGAGCAGTTCTTC,CASSLWTSGEGNEQFF
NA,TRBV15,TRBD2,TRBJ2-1,TGTGCCACCAGCAGAGCAAAAGCGGGAGACCCCCCCCGCGGTGAGCAGTTCTTC,CATSRAKAGDPPRGEQFF
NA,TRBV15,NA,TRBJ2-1,TGTGCCACCAGCAGAGATCGTCCAGGGTACAATGAGCAGTTCTTC,CATSRDRPGYNEQFF
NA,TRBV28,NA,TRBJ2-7,TGTGCCAGCAGTTTTCAGCCATCCGGGGCCTACGAGCAGTACTTC,CASSFQPSGAYEQYF
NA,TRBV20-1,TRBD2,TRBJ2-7,TGCAGTGCTAGTAGCGGGGGCACCTACGAGCAGTACTTC,CSASSGGTYEQYF
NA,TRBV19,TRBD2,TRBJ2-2,TGTGCCAGTACCCCCGGGCTAGCGGGAGCCGGGGAGCTGTTTTTT,CASTPGLAGAGELFF
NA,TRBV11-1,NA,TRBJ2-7,TGTGCCAGCGTCGGGCAGGGCCTACACGAGCAGTACTTC,CASVGQGLHEQYF
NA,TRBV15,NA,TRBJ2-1,TGTGCCACCAGCAGAGAGGAGGGCAATGAGCAGTTCTTC,CATSREEGNEQFF
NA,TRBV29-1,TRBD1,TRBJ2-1,TGCAGCGCCTCGCGGGACAGGGGGAATGAGCAGTTCTTC,CSASRDRGNEQFF
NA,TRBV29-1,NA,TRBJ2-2,TGCAGCGTTGAGGTAGCGAGCCATACCGGGGAGCTGTTTTTT,CSVEVASHTGELFF
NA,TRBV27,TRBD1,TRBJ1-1,TGTGCCAGCAGTTTCGACAGGGGGAACACTGAAGCTTTCTTT,CASSFDRGNTEAFF
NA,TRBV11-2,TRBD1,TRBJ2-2,TGTGCCAGCCGAGAGACAGGGAGCACCGGGGAGCTGTTTTTT,CASRETGSTGELFF
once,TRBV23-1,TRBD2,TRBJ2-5,TGCGCCAGCAGTCAATCGCAAAGGTTAGCGGGGGACCAAGAGACCCAGTACTTC,CASSQSQRLAGDQETQYF
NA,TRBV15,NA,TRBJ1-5,TGTGCCACCAGCCTCTCAGAACATCAGCCCCAGCATTTT,CATSLSEHQPQHF
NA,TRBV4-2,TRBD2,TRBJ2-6,TGTGCCAGCAGCCAAGGGGCTAGCGGGGGAAGCTCTGGGGCCAACGTCCTGACTTTC,CASSQGASGGSSGANVLTF
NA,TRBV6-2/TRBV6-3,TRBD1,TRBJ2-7,TGTGCCAGCAGTTCCCCGGGACAGTACGAGCAGTACTTC,CASSSPGQYEQYF
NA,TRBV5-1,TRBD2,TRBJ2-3,TGCGCCAGCAGCACAGGACTAGCGGCCGTAATAGATACGCAGTATTTT,CASSTGLAAVIDTQYF
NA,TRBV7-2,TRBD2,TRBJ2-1,TGTGCCAGCAGCTTCGGGACTAGCGGAGCTGGTGAGCAGTTCTTC,CASSFGTSGAGEQFF
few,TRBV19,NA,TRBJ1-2,TGTGCCAGTAGCTTCGTGGGGGGAGACTATGGCTACACCTTC,CASSFVGGDYGYTF
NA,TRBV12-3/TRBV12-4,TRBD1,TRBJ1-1,TGTGCCAGCAGTCTAGGACAGGGATCTGAAGCTTTCTTT,CASSLGQGSEAFF
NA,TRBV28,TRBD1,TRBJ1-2,TGTGCCAGCACCCCAAGGGCAGGGGGAAACTATGGCTACACCTTC,CASTPRAGGNYGYTF
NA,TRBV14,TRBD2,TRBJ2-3,TGTGCCAGTCAAGCGGGGGGGCCCGCTACGCAGTATTTT,CASQAGGPATQYF
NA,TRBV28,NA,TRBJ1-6,TGTGCCAGCAGTTTAGATACAGGGTTGGGGATTTCACCCCTCCACTTT,CASSLDTGLGISPLHF
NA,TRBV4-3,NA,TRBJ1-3,TGCGCCAGCAGCCAAGTCGAGGTGGGGGCGGCTGGAAACACCATATATTTT,CASSQVEVGAAGNTIYF
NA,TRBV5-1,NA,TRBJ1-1,TGCGCCAGCAGCCCATTCGGGTTGAACACTGAAGCTTTCTTT,CASSPFGLNTEAFF
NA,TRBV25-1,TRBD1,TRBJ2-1,TGTGCCAGCAGTGAATTCAGGACAGGGGGGGCGGATGAGCAGTTCTTC,CASSEFRTGGADEQFF
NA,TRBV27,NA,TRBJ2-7,TGTGCCAGCAGTTTCCGACAGAATTACGAGCAGTACTTC,CASSFRQNYEQYF